These 10 T cell receptor beta chains were sequenced from one sample in a study of beta chain features in type 1 diabetes. As every portion of the isolated RNA was reverse transcribed, the sequencing read expressed TCRB transcripts. Produced via immunoSEQ multiplex PCR; TCRdb's table is partial and in-frame only. The sample holds 20,000 to 25,000 clones, approximately 70% seen once. The sequenced sample consisted of Tregs from blood. The receptors derive from a woman aged 40 to 49 in good health.

J is TRBJ1-2 and V is TRBV11-2, with D unclear. Trimming stripped 5 bases from V and 3 bases from J, with 13 bases between. Germline V gene sequence: CDR1 SGHAT, CDR2 FQNNGV. There are 14 residues in the CDR3. CDR3 coding DNA: TGTGCCAGCAGCCCTAGAGGGAGGGACTATGGCTACACCTTC. Amino acids: CASSPRGRDYGYTF.

V gene TRBV7-2 combines with J gene TRBJ1-5; D might be TRBD1 (6 bases). The V gene's germline CDR1 is SGHTA and CDR2 FQGNSA. Trimming pared 5 bases from V and 5 bases from J, leaving 16 bases between. The CDR3 runs to 15 residues. The CDR3: CASSRGGRGYQPQHF. CDR3 in DNA: TGTGCCAGCAGCCGGGGGGGGAGGGGGTATCAGCCCCAGCATTTT.

The V gene is TRBV5-1, the J gene TRBJ2-2; 7 bases are a match to TRBD2. After removal of 1 base from V and 3 bases from J, the junction contained 3 bases not matched to a gene. CDR1 SGHRS and CDR2 YFSETQ come from the germline V gene. This CDR3 contains 15 residues. Written as DNA, the CDR3 is TGCGCCAGCAGCTTGACAAGCGGGGACACCGGGGAGCTGTTTTTT. This encodes CASSLTSGDTGELFF.

V gene TRBV9 combines with J gene TRBJ1-1; a possible D gene is TRBD1 (6 bases). CDR3 size: 15 residues. Germline CDR1 reads SGDLS; CDR2 reads YYNGEE. Trimming took off 3 bases at V and 0 bases at J, with 12 bases between the two ends. CDR3 loop: CASSGGGRLNTEAFF. CDR3 coding DNA: TGTGCCAGCAGCGGGGGGGGCAGGTTGAACACTGAAGCTTTCTTT. The full variable domain, in which reference TRBV9 and TRBJ1-1 provide the parts outside the CDR3, is DSGVTQTPKHLITATGQRVTLRCSPRSGDLSVYWYQQSLDQGLQFLIQYYNGEERAKGNILERFSAQQFPDLHSELNLSSLELGDSALYFCASSGGGRLNTEAFFGQGTRLTVV.

The chain is built from TRBV29-1 and TRBJ1-2; 9 bases are shared with TRBD1. Germline CDR1 is SQVTM and CDR2 is ANQGSEA. Trimming at V came to 6 bases and at J to 3 bases, leaving 8 bases not matched to a gene. This CDR3 has 14 amino acids. CDR3 sequence reads: CSVTGTGKDYGYTF. Here the CDR3 DNA reads TGCAGCGTGACGGGGACAGGGAAAGACTATGGCTACACCTTC.

V usage is TRBV5-1 and J usage is TRBJ2-7, with 12 bases aligning to TRBD2. J lost 3 bases, V lost 4 bases, and 8 bases had no gene match. In germline, CDR1 is SGHRS, CDR2 YFSETQ. The length of the CDR3 is 16 residues. The CDR3 loop reads CASSALLAGGIYEQYF. The CDR3 coding sequence is TGCGCCAGCAGCGCCCTTCTAGCGGGGGGGATCTACGAGCAGTACTTC.

The V and J genes are TRBV4-2 and TRBJ1-1, with 8 bases fitting TRBD1. Trimming cost V 6 bases and J 11 bases; bases outside gene matches: 14. The CDR3 spans 14 residues. CDR1 LGHNA and CDR2 YNFKEQ come from the germline V gene. The CDR3: CASSPLGQDSGAFF. CDR3 bases: TGTGCCAGCAGTCCCCTGGGACAGGATTCCGGGGCTTTCTTT.

This rearrangement joins TRBV5-1 to TRBJ1-1; 8 bases are shared with TRBD1. Trimming took 3 bases from V and 5 from J; bases not matched to a gene: 6. The germline CDR1 and CDR2 sequences are SGHRS and YFSETQ. The CDR3 sequence is 14 residues long. CDR3 protein: CASSSQGARTEAFF. The CDR3 region has the DNA TGCGCCAGCAGCTCCCAGGGGGCAAGAACTGAAGCTTTCTTT.

This clone was found once. The chain combines TRBV5-1 with TRBJ2-7; 10 bases are a match to TRBD1. Unmatched junction bases numbered 3, after V lost 3 bases and J lost 3 bases. The CDR3 has 14 residues. The germline V gene has CDR1 SGHRS and CDR2 YFSETQ. For the CDR3, the DNA is TGCGCCAGCAGCTCGGGACAGGGGAACTACGAGCAGTACTTC. Translated: CASSSGQGNYEQYF. The whole variable domain, remainder taken from reference TRBV5-1 and TRBJ2-7, is KAGVTQTPRYLIKTRGQQVTLSCSPISGHRSVSWYQQTPGQGLQFLFEYFSETQRNKGNFPGRFSGRQFSNSRSEMNVSTLELGDSALYLCASSSGQGNYEQYFGPGTRLTVT.

The V call is TRBV10-2, the J call TRBJ2-3, with a possible D match to TRBD2 (5 bases). This CDR3 is built from 12 residues. The germline V gene encodes CDR1 WSHSY and CDR2 SAAADI. V lost 8 bases, J lost 6 bases, and 12 bases lay in between. The DNA for the CDR3 is TGCGCCAGCTCCTTAAGCGGTGATACGCAGTATTTT. This translates into CASSLSGDTQYF.